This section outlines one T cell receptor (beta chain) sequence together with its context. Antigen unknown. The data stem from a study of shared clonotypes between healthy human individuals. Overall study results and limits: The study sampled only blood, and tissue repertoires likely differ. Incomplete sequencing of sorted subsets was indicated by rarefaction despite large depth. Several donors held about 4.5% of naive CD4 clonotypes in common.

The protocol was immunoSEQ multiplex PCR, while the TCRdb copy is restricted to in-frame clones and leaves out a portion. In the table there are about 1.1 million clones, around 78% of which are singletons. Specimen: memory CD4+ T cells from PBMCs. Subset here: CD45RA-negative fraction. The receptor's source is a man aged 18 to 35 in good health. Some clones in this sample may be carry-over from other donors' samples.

CDR3 region: CASSERSGTGGNGYTF. For the CDR3, the DNA is TGTGCCAGCAGCGAACGATCCGGGACAGGGGGCAATGGCTACACCTTC. The J gene is TRBJ1-2, the V gene TRBV9; 12 bases agree with TRBD1. Trimming cost V 3 bases and J 6 bases; bases outside gene matches: 9. The germline CDR1 and CDR2 sequences are SGDLS and YYNGEE. The CDR3 length is 16 residues.